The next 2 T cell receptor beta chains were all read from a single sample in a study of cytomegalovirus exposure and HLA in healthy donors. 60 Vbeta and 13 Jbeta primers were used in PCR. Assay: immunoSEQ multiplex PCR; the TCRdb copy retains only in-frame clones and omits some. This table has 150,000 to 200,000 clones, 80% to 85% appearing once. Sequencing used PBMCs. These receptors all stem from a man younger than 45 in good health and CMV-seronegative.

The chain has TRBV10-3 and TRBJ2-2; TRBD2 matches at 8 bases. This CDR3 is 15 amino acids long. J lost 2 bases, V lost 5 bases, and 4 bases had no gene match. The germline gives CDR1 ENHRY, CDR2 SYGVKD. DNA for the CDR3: TGTGCCATCAGTATGAGCGGGAGTAACACCGGGGAGCTGTTTTTT. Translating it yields CAISMSGSNTGELFF.

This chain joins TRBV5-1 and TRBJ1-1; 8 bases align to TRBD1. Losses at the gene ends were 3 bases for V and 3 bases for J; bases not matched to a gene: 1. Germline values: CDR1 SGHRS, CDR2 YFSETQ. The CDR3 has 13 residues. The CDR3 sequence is CASSSGGDTEAFF. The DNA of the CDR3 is TGCGCCAGCAGCTCAGGGGGCGACACTGAAGCTTTCTTT.